Listed below are T cell receptor beta chains from one sample, sequenced in a study of blood T cell repertoires in COVID-19. Sequencing was performed with immunoSEQ multiplex PCR; in TCRdb, only in-frame clones are kept and a portion is missing. In the table there are around 370,000 clones, around 90% of which are singletons. The sequenced material came from peripheral blood. The origin of the receptors is a man aged 18 to 30 with active or convalescent COVID-19. The CDR3 runs from the conserved cysteine through the conserved F or W. The order of the fields is D gene, clone size, J gene, V gene, CDR3 protein, CDR3 DNA. D genes are given only for firm matches. Where a row states a size, it is once, few, many or the class of an expanded clone; other rows omit it.

>TRBD1|-|TRBJ2-3|TRBV6-5
CASSYSGGLSDTQYF
TGTGCCAGCAGTTATTCAGGGGGCTTATCAGATACGCAGTATTTT
>-|once|TRBJ2-2|TRBV19
CASSLSLTGELFF
TGTGCCAGTAGTCTAAGTCTCACCGGGGAGCTGTTTTTT
>-|-|TRBJ1-6|TRBV4-3
CASSRYREGIDSPLHF
TGCGCCAGCAGCCGTTACAGGGAAGGCATAGACTCACCCCTCCACTTT
>TRBD1|-|TRBJ2-1|TRBV6-6
CASSRSLDRVAYNEQFF
TGTGCCAGCAGTCGATCTTTAGACAGGGTCGCGTACAATGAGCAGTTCTTC
>-|-|TRBJ2-2|TRBV25-1
CASRGGYTGELFF
TGTGCCAGCAGAGGGGGATACACCGGGGAGCTGTTTTTT
>TRBD1|-|TRBJ2-7|TRBV7-3
CASSSGQGNNEQYF
TGTGCCAGCAGCTCGGGACAGGGTAACAACGAGCAGTACTTC
>TRBD2|-|TRBJ2-3|TRBV5-1
CASSLAGGGAQTQYF
TGCGCCAGCAGCTTGGCCGGCGGGGGGGCCCAGACGCAGTATTTT
>TRBD1|once|TRBJ1-6|TRBV7-6
CASSADRFSPLHF
TGTGCCAGCAGCGCGGACAGGTTTTCACCCCTCCACTTT
>-|-|TRBJ2-1|TRBV11-3
CASSAMNRENEQFF
TGTGCCAGCAGCGCGATGAACCGGGAAAATGAGCAGTTCTTC
>TRBD1|-|TRBJ1-4|TRBV2
CASTRDSGNEKLFF
TGTGCCAGCACCCGGGACAGCGGCAATGAAAAACTGTTTTTT
>TRBD2|-|TRBJ2-6|TRBV30
CAWKILAGAGANVLTF
TGTGCCTGGAAAATCCTAGCGGGAGCTGGGGCCAACGTCCTGACTTTC
>-|-|TRBJ2-7|TRBV18
CASSPPFNPTQRTYEQYF
TGTGCCAGCTCACCACCTTTTAACCCCACACAGAGAACCTACGAGCAGTACTTC
>-|-|TRBJ1-2|TRBV7-8
CASSLGQVAYGYTF
TGTGCCAGCAGCTTAGGACAGGTGGCCTATGGCTACACCTTC
>-|-|TRBJ2-7|TRBV6-2/TRBV6-3
CASSSSAYEQYF
TGTGCCAGCAGTTCGAGTGCCTACGAGCAGTACTTC
>TRBD1|-|TRBJ1-1|TRBV14
CASSRFTGGTEAFF
TGTGCCAGCAGCCGGTTTACAGGGGGCACTGAAGCTTTCTTT
>TRBD1|-|TRBJ2-3|TRBV7-9
CASSLDQGQGPDTQYF
TGTGCCAGCAGCTTAGACCAGGGACAGGGTCCAGATACGCAGTATTTT
>-|-|TRBJ1-1|TRBV9
CASSETGNTEAFF
TGTGCCAGCAGTGAGACGGGAAACACTGAAGCTTTCTTT
>-|-|TRBJ1-1|TRBV19
CASSPEDSPFEAFF
TGTGCCAGTAGTCCTGAGGACAGCCCGTTCGAAGCTTTCTTT
>TRBD1|-|TRBJ1-1|TRBV5-1
CASSLGTGLGNTEAFF
TGCGCCAGCAGCTTGGGGACAGGGCTAGGGAACACTGAAGCTTTCTTT
>TRBD2|-|TRBJ2-2|TRBV11-3
CASSPNTSVHTGELFF
TGTGCCAGCAGCCCGAATACTAGCGTACACACCGGGGAGCTGTTTTTT
>TRBD1|once|TRBJ2-7|TRBV5-1
CASSFGQGSPYEQYF
TGCGCCAGCAGCTTTGGACAGGGATCCCCCTACGAGCAGTACTTC
>TRBD1|-|TRBJ1-6|TRBV7-9
CASSYSTTGQGSSPLHF
TGTGCCAGCAGCTACTCGACGACGGGACAGGGGTCTTCACCCCTCCACTTT
>TRBD2|-|TRBJ2-1|TRBV4-2
CASSQASGGDDEQFF
TGTGCCAGCAGCCAAGCTAGCGGGGGGGATGATGAGCAGTTCTTC
>-|-|TRBJ1-3|TRBV6-5
CASSYSQGISGNTIYF
TGTGCCAGCAGTTACTCTCAGGGGATCTCTGGAAACACCATATATTTT
>TRBD1|-|TRBJ1-5|TRBV11-2
CASSLGTGGNQPQHF
TGTGCCAGCAGCTTGGGGACAGGGGGCAATCAGCCCCAGCATTTT
>TRBD1|-|TRBJ2-3|TRBV6-2/TRBV6-3
CASSYSGQGVSQTDTQYF
TGTGCCAGCAGTTACTCCGGACAGGGGGTCAGTCAAACGGATACGCAGTATTTT
>-|-|TRBJ1-5|TRBV27
CASSLSGGGQPQHF
TGTGCCAGCAGTTTATCAGGGGGTGGTCAGCCCCAGCATTTT
>-|-|TRBJ2-2|TRBV7-2
CASSLRSGAGTGELFF
TGTGCCAGCAGCTTACGTTCGGGAGCCGGCACCGGGGAGCTGTTTTTT
>-|-|TRBJ1-4|TRBV27
CASRSFGTNEKLFF
TGTGCCAGCAGGTCGTTCGGAACTAATGAAAAACTGTTTTTT
>TRBD1|-|TRBJ1-1|TRBV4-3
CASSRYVTGGLTEAFF
TGCGCCAGCAGCCGATACGTTACAGGGGGCTTAACTGAAGCTTTCTTT
>TRBD1|-|TRBJ2-1|TRBV11-2
CASSSFEGTGDGEQFF
TGTGCCAGCAGCTCTTTTGAGGGGACAGGGGATGGTGAGCAGTTCTTC
>-|-|TRBJ1-4|TRBV7-2
CASSLRQAEKLFF
TGTGCCAGCAGCTTAAGGCAGGCTGAAAAACTGTTTTTT
>-|-|TRBJ1-6|TRBV2
CASSAGWESPLHF
TGTGCCAGCAGTGCTGGGTGGGAGTCACCCCTCCACTTT